Listed here are 9 T cell receptor beta chains from one sample, sequenced in a study of regulatory and conventional T cells in RAG deficiency. Blood CD4+ CD25-low CD127-high conventional T cells supplied the genomic DNA template. The data were produced by immunoSEQ multiplex PCR, yet TCRdb's version contains in-frame clones alone and is incomplete. The table includes tens of thousands of clones, just under 90% detected once. This same sample was also part of a study on regulatory T cells. Per that paper: The PCR used 52 TRBV and 13 TRBJ primers.

Material for sequencing was CD4+ effector T cells sorted from blood. These receptors all stem from a human donor in good health.

The chain recombines TRBV6-1 with TRBJ1-4, with a possible D match to TRBD1 (6 bases). Germline V CDR1 and CDR2: MNHNS, SASEGT. Trimming cost V 6 bases and J 12 bases, with 17 bases left between them. The CDR3 extends over 13 amino acids. CDR3 DNA: TGTGCCAGCAGATTGGACAGCCAAAAGGAACTGTTTTTT. Its protein product is CASRLDSQKELFF.

The chain recombines TRBV11-2 with TRBJ1-5; no definite D call. Trimming removed 5 bases at V and 3 bases at J, with 5 bases between. This CDR3 has 12 amino acids. From germline, CDR1 is SGHAT and CDR2 FQNNGV. In DNA form, the CDR3 reads TGTGCCAGCAGCCTTCCCAATCAGCCCCAGCATTTT. Protein product: CASSLPNQPQHF.

The chain combines TRBV18 with TRBJ2-1, with D unclear. Germline CDR1 reads KGHSH; CDR2 reads LQKENI. This CDR3 contains 12 residues. Trimming took off 6 bases at V and 7 bases at J, with 10 bases between the two ends. CDR3 DNA sequence: TGTGCCAGCTCCCCGCTGGGTAATGAGCAGTTCTTC. Its protein product is CASSPLGNEQFF.

This clone appeared once. At one of its ends the junction is not consistent with the germline gene, which may arise from a read error. The rearrangement joins TRBV7-7 to TRBJ2-7, with D unclear. The CDR3 has 13 amino acids. CDR1 is SSHAT, CDR2 FNYEAQ, per germline (reference sequence). CDR3 in amino acids: CASSLDQASQQYF. The CDR3 nucleotides are TGTGCTAGCAGCTTAGACCAGGCGAGCCAGCAGTACTTC.

The V gene is TRBV6-6, the J gene TRBJ1-1; maybe TRBD1 (6 bases). Germline V gene sequence: CDR1 MNHNY, CDR2 SVGAGI (reference sequence). V lost 0 bases and J lost 6, with 14 bases in between. This CDR3 contains 15 residues. CDR3 in amino acids: CASSYSRGRKSEAFF. DNA for the CDR3: TGTGCCAGCAGTTACTCGCGGGGGCGCAAATCTGAAGCTTTCTTT.

This rearrangement joins TRBV7-6 to TRBJ1-1; no definite D call. CDR3 length: 14 residues. Germline-derived CDR1 and CDR2 are SGHVS and FNYEAQ. V shed 5 bases and J shed 6 bases, with 16 bases lying between them. The CDR3 region is CASSLNFAAAEAFF. The CDR3 DNA follows: TGTGCCAGCAGCCTAAATTTCGCGGCTGCTGAAGCTTTCTTT.

The chain couples TRBV7-8 to TRBJ2-2, with D perhaps TRBD2 (7 bases). V lost 8 bases to trimming and J lost 2 bases, with 12 bases between them. CDR3 size: 14 residues. From germline, CDR1 is SGHVS and CDR2 FQNEAQ. As DNA, the CDR3 is TGTGCCAGCCGGGGGGACACCAACACCGGGGAGCTGTTTTTT. This codes for CASRGDTNTGELFF. The whole variable domain, filled in from reference TRBV7-8 and TRBJ2-2, reads GAGVSQSPRYKVAKRGQDVALRCDPISGHVSLFWYQQALGQGPEFLTYFQNEAQLDKSGLPSDRFFAERPEGSVSTLKIQRTQQEDSAVYLCASRGDTNTGELFFGEGSRLTVL.

In its sample, this clone was seen once. The gene calls are TRBV5-6 and TRBJ2-6; D remains unclear. The CDR3 spans 13 residues. The V and J ends lost 4 bases and 2 bases respectively, with 4 bases between them. Germline CDR1 is SGHDT and CDR2 is YYEEEE. The CDR3 sequence is CASSPAGANVLTF. The CDR3 region has the DNA TGTGCCAGCAGCCCGGCTGGGGCCAACGTCCTGACTTTC.

The CDR3 nucleotides read TGCGCCAGCAGCTTGGCAAGGACAGGCGGTACTGAAGCTTTCTTT. It is translated as CASSLARTGGTEAFF. The chain joins TRBV5-1 to TRBJ1-1; 7 bases agree with TRBD1. This CDR3 contains 15 residues. The germline V gene has CDR1 SGHRS and CDR2 YFSETQ. V was clipped by 0 bases and J by 5 bases; unmatched bases: 7. Combining the CDR3 with reference TRBV5-1 and TRBJ1-1 gives the whole variable domain KAGVTQTPRYLIKTRGQQVTLSCSPISGHRSVSWYQQTPGQGLQFLFEYFSETQRNKGNFPGRFSGRQFSNSRSEMNVSTLELGDSALYLCASSLARTGGTEAFFGQGTRLTVV.